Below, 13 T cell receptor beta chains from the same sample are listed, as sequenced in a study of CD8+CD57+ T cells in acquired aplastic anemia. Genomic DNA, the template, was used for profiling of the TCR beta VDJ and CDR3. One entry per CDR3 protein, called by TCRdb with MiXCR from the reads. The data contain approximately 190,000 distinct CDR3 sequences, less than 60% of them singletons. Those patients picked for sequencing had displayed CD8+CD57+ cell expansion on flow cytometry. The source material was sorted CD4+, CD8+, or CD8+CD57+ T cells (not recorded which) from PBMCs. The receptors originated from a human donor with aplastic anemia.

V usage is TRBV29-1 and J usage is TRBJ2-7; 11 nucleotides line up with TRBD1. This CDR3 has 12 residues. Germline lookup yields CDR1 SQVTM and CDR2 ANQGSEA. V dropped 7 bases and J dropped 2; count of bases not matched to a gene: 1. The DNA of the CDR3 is TGCAGCGGGGGACAGGGGGCCTACGAGCAGTACTTC. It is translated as CSGGQGAYEQYF.

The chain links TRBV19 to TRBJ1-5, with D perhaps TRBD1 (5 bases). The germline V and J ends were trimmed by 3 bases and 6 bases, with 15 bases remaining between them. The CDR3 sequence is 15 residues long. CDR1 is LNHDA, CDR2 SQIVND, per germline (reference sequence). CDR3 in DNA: TGTGCCAGTAGTATGCCCGCGGGGCTCTCTCAGCCCCAGCATTTT. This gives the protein CASSMPAGLSQPQHF.

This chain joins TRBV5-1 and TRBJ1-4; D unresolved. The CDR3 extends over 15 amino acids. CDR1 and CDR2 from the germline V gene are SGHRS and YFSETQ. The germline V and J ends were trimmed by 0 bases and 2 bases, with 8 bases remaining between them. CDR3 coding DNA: TGCGCCAGCAGCTTGGTGGTGGGGACTAATGAAAAACTGTTTTTT. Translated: CASSLVVGTNEKLFF.

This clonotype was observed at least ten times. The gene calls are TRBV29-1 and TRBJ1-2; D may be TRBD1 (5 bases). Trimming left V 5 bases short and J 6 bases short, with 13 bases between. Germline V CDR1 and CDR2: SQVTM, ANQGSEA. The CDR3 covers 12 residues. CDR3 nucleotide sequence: TGCAGCGTTCGGACATTTGACCATGGCTACACCTTC. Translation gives CSVRTFDHGYTF.

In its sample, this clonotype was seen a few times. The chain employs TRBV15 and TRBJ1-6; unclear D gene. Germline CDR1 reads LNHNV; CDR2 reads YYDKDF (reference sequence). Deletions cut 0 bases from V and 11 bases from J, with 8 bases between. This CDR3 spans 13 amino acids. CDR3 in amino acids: CATSREVDTPLHF. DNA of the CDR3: TGTGCCACCAGCAGAGAGGTGGATACACCCCTCCACTTT.

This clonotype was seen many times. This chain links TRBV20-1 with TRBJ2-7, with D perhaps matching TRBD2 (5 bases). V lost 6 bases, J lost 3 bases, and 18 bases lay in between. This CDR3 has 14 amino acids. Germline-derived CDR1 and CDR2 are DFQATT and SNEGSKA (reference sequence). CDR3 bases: TGCAGTGCCACCCCCCCGGGTCGGGACTACGAGCAGTACTTC. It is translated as CSATPPGRDYEQYF.

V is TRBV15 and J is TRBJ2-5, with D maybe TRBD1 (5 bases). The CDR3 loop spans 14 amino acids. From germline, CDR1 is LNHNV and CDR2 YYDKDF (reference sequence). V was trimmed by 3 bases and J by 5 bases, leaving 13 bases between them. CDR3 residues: CATSRDTTSETQYF. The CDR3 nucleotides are TGTGCCACCAGCAGGGACACTACCTCGGAGACCCAGTACTTC.

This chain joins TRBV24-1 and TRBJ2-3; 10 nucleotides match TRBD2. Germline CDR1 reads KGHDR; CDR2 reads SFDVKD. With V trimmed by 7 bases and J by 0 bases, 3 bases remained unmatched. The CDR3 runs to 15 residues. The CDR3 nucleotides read TGTGCCACCAGCGTAGCGGGGGGAAGCACAGATACGCAGTATTTT. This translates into CATSVAGGSTDTQYF.

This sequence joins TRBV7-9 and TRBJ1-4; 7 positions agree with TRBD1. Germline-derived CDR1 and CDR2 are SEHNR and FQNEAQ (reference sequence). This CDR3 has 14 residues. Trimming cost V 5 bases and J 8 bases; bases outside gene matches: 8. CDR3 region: CASSNRDSQEKLFF. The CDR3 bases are TGTGCCAGCAGCAACCGGGACAGTCAGGAAAAACTGTTTTTT.

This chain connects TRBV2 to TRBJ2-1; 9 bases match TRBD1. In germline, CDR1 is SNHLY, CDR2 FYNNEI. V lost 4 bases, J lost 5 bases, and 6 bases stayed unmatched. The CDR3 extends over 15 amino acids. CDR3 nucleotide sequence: TGTGCCAGCAGTGTCAGACAGGGGGGGAACAATGAGCAGTTCTTC. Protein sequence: CASSVRQGGNNEQFF.

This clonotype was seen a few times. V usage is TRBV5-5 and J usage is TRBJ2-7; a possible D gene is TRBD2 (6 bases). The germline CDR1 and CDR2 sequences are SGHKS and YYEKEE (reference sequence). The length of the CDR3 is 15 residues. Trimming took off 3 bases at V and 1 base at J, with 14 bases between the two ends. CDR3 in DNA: TGTGCCAGCAGCTCCCGGGGGTCCTTATCCTACGAGCAGTACTTC. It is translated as CASSSRGSLSYEQYF.

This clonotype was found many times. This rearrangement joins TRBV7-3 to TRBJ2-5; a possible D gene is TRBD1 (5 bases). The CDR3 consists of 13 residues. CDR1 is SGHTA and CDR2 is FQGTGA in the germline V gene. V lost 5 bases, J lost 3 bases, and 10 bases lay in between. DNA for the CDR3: TGTGCCAGCAGCCCTTCCAGGGAAGAGACCCAGTACTTC. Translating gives CASSPSREETQYF.

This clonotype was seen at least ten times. This chain's CDR3 is CASSLFGSGNEQFF. CDR3 DNA sequence: TGTGCCAGCAGCTTGTTTGGTAGCGGCAATGAGCAGTTCTTC. The gene calls are TRBV5-4 and TRBJ2-1, with D tentatively TRBD2 (6 bases). V lost 1 base and J lost 6, with 11 bases in between. Germline V gene sequence: CDR1 SGHNT, CDR2 YYREEE (reference sequence). CDR3 length: 14 amino acids.